This is a list of T cell receptor beta chains from one sample in a study of vaccination effects on CD4 cells after COVID-19. These receptors have no identified antigens. Using immunoSEQ multiplex PCR, the repertoire was profiled, and TCRdb retains in-frame clones only, with some absent. The sample lists tens of thousands of clones; roughly 79% were seen once. This specimen consisted of CD4+ T cells from PBMCs cultured with HCoV-NL63 spike peptides, obtained before COVID-19 vaccination. All receptors derive from a human donor who received a COVID-19 vaccine. The CDR3 runs from the conserved cysteine through the conserved F or W. Fields, in order: J gene, V gene, CDR3 length, D gene, clone size, CDR3 protein, CDR3 DNA. D genes are given only for firm matches. Clone size, where shown, is once, few, many, or a class for clones that have expanded.

J gene: TRBJ2-5; V gene: TRBV5-1; CDR3 length: 13; D gene: NA; clone size: NA; CDR3 protein: CASSLGPDRGQYF; CDR3 DNA: TGCGCCAGCAGCTTGGGGCCCGACCGGGGCCAGTACTTC
J gene: TRBJ1-5; V gene: TRBV19; CDR3 length: 15; D gene: TRBD1; clone size: NA; CDR3 protein: CASSITGENNQPQHF; CDR3 DNA: TGTGCCAGTAGTATAACAGGGGAGAACAATCAGCCCCAGCATTTT
J gene: TRBJ2-3; V gene: TRBV19; CDR3 length: 17; D gene: TRBD2; clone size: NA; CDR3 protein: CASSTLGAGARDDTQYF; CDR3 DNA: TGTGCCAGTAGTACTCTGGGAGCGGGGGCCCGAGATGATACGCAGTATTTT
J gene: TRBJ2-5; V gene: TRBV15; CDR3 length: 12; D gene: NA; clone size: NA; CDR3 protein: CATSRDRETQYF; CDR3 DNA: TGTGCCACCAGCAGAGATCGGGAGACCCAGTACTTC
J gene: TRBJ1-3; V gene: TRBV14; CDR3 length: 12; D gene: NA; clone size: NA; CDR3 protein: CASSQDLHTIYF; CDR3 DNA: TGTGCCAGCAGCCAAGATCTCCACACCATATATTTT
J gene: TRBJ1-5; V gene: TRBV6-1; CDR3 length: 16; D gene: NA; clone size: NA; CDR3 protein: CASSAPRVINNQPQHF; CDR3 DNA: TGTGCCAGCAGTGCCCCCAGAGTCATAAACAATCAGCCCCAGCATTTT
J gene: TRBJ1-3; V gene: TRBV3-1/TRBV3-2; CDR3 length: 11; D gene: NA; clone size: few; CDR3 protein: CASSSPNTIYF; CDR3 DNA: TGTGCCAGCAGCTCCCCAAACACCATATATTTT
J gene: TRBJ2-3; V gene: TRBV5-1; CDR3 length: 15; D gene: NA; clone size: NA; CDR3 protein: CASSFGDGGPDTQYF; CDR3 DNA: TGCGCCAGCAGCTTCGGAGACGGAGGACCAGATACGCAGTATTTT
J gene: TRBJ1-2; V gene: TRBV7-9; CDR3 length: 14; D gene: NA; clone size: NA; CDR3 protein: CASSLRGNDYGYTF; CDR3 DNA: TGTGCCAGCAGCTTACGGGGTAACGACTATGGCTACACCTTC
J gene: TRBJ2-3; V gene: TRBV5-1; CDR3 length: 14; D gene: NA; clone size: NA; CDR3 protein: CASIRDTSTDTQYF; CDR3 DNA: TGCGCCAGCATCAGGGACACTAGCACAGATACGCAGTATTTT
J gene: TRBJ2-5; V gene: TRBV5-4; CDR3 length: 16; D gene: NA; clone size: NA; CDR3 protein: CASSPIPGTRGETQYF; CDR3 DNA: TGTGCCAGCAGCCCAATTCCCGGGACGAGGGGCGAGACCCAGTACTTC
J gene: TRBJ2-3; V gene: TRBV25-1; CDR3 length: 15; D gene: NA; clone size: NA; CDR3 protein: CASSEVGGTGDTQYF; CDR3 DNA: TGTGCCAGCAGTGAAGTTGGGGGGACCGGAGATACGCAGTATTTT
J gene: TRBJ1-5; V gene: TRBV2; CDR3 length: 14; D gene: NA; clone size: NA; CDR3 protein: CASRMDSFNQPQHF; CDR3 DNA: TGTGCCAGCAGGATGGACAGTTTCAATCAGCCCCAGCATTTT
J gene: TRBJ2-3; V gene: TRBV3-1/TRBV3-2; CDR3 length: 12; D gene: TRBD1; clone size: NA; CDR3 protein: CATRDRGDTQYF; CDR3 DNA: TGTGCTACTAGGGACAGGGGTGATACGCAGTATTTT
J gene: TRBJ2-4; V gene: TRBV7-2; CDR3 length: 16; D gene: TRBD2; clone size: NA; CDR3 protein: CASSLVLAAGGGIQYF; CDR3 DNA: TGTGCCAGCAGCTTAGTGCTAGCGGCGGGGGGTGGCATTCAGTACTTC
J gene: TRBJ1-5; V gene: TRBV7-8; CDR3 length: 19; D gene: NA; clone size: once; CDR3 protein: CASSIDWLGRQNSNQPQHF; CDR3 DNA: TGTGCCAGCAGCATAGATTGGTTAGGTAGACAGAATAGCAATCAGCCCCAGCATTTT
J gene: TRBJ2-5; V gene: TRBV5-1; CDR3 length: 15; D gene: NA; clone size: NA; CDR3 protein: CASSVSPPGQETQYF; CDR3 DNA: TGCGCCAGCAGCGTTTCGCCCCCCGGTCAAGAGACCCAGTACTTC
J gene: TRBJ2-3; V gene: TRBV7-9; CDR3 length: 16; D gene: NA; clone size: NA; CDR3 protein: CASSLSLVSGTDTQYF; CDR3 DNA: TGTGCCAGCAGCTTAAGTTTAGTTTCAGGCACAGATACGCAGTATTTT
J gene: TRBJ2-2; V gene: TRBV7-3; CDR3 length: 14; D gene: NA; clone size: NA; CDR3 protein: CASSLGPSTGELFF; CDR3 DNA: TGTGCCAGCAGCTTAGGGCCATCCACCGGGGAGCTGTTTTTT
J gene: TRBJ1-1; V gene: TRBV24-1; CDR3 length: 16; D gene: TRBD1; clone size: NA; CDR3 protein: CATSDSGTGGITEAFF; CDR3 DNA: TGTGCCACCAGTGATTCCGGGACAGGGGGTATCACTGAAGCTTTCTTT
J gene: TRBJ2-1; V gene: TRBV2; CDR3 length: 13; D gene: NA; clone size: NA; CDR3 protein: CANPPDFDNEQFF; CDR3 DNA: TGTGCCAACCCGCCAGATTTCGACAATGAGCAGTTCTTC
J gene: TRBJ1-1; V gene: TRBV20-1; CDR3 length: 10; D gene: NA; clone size: NA; CDR3 protein: CSAQDTEAFF; CDR3 DNA: TGCAGTGCTCAAGACACTGAAGCTTTCTTT
J gene: TRBJ1-2; V gene: TRBV30; CDR3 length: 12; D gene: NA; clone size: NA; CDR3 protein: CAWSVTAYGYTF; CDR3 DNA: TGTGCCTGGAGTGTAACAGCCTATGGCTACACCTTC
J gene: TRBJ2-2; V gene: TRBV5-4; CDR3 length: 15; D gene: NA; clone size: few; CDR3 protein: CASSFGRGGVGELFF; CDR3 DNA: TGTGCCAGCAGCTTCGGCAGGGGAGGAGTCGGGGAGCTGTTTTTT
J gene: TRBJ2-2; V gene: TRBV9; CDR3 length: 17; D gene: NA; clone size: NA; CDR3 protein: CASSVVPAGVGSGELFF; CDR3 DNA: TGTGCCAGCAGCGTTGTCCCGGCAGGGGTTGGGTCCGGGGAGCTGTTTTTT
J gene: TRBJ1-1; V gene: TRBV5-1; CDR3 length: 12; D gene: TRBD1; clone size: once; CDR3 protein: CASSPDRGVAFF; CDR3 DNA: TGCGCCAGCAGCCCCGACAGGGGTGTAGCTTTCTTT
J gene: TRBJ2-1; V gene: TRBV12-3/TRBV12-4; CDR3 length: 11; D gene: NA; clone size: NA; CDR3 protein: CASSHSPEQFF; CDR3 DNA: TGTGCCAGCAGTCACAGCCCGGAGCAGTTCTTC
J gene: TRBJ2-3; V gene: TRBV27; CDR3 length: 14; D gene: TRBD2; clone size: NA; CDR3 protein: CASSFRTSGGEEYF; CDR3 DNA: TGTGCCAGCAGTTTCCGGACTAGCGGGGGGGAGGAGTATTTT
J gene: TRBJ2-3; V gene: TRBV5-1; CDR3 length: 13; D gene: NA; clone size: NA; CDR3 protein: CASSLGGTDTQYF; CDR3 DNA: TGCGCCAGCAGCCTAGGGGGCACAGATACGCAGTATTTT
J gene: TRBJ1-4; V gene: TRBV18; CDR3 length: 14; D gene: NA; clone size: few; CDR3 protein: CASASGPLNEKLFF; CDR3 DNA: TGTGCCAGTGCCTCCGGACCGCTTAATGAAAAACTGTTTTTT
J gene: TRBJ1-6; V gene: TRBV9; CDR3 length: 14; D gene: NA; clone size: NA; CDR3 protein: CASSVVQDNSPLHF; CDR3 DNA: TGTGCCAGCAGCGTAGTACAGGATAATTCACCCCTCCACTTT
J gene: TRBJ2-3; V gene: TRBV19; CDR3 length: 13; D gene: NA; clone size: NA; CDR3 protein: CASSLPSSDTQYF; CDR3 DNA: TGTGCCAGTAGTCTCCCTTCCTCAGATACGCAGTATTTT